This is a list of T cell receptor beta chains from one sample in a study of type 1 regulatory T cells. These receptors have no identified antigens. TCRdb reprocessed the reads with MiXCR, giving one entry per CDR3 protein. In the table there are tens of thousands of distinct CDR3 sequences, around 21% of which are singletons. Sequenced sample: cultured type 1 regulatory T (Tr1) cells, either the whole culture or a sorted fraction (not recorded which). The receptors derive from a human donor in good health. The CDR3 runs from the conserved cysteine through the conserved F or W. The order of the fields is J gene, D gene, V gene, clone size, CDR3 DNA, CDR3 protein. A D gene is named only where the DNA matches it firmly. Clone size appears in some rows only: once, few, many, or a class for an expanded clone.

J gene: TRBJ1-5
D gene: -
V gene: TRBV11-2
clone size: -
CDR3 DNA: TGTGCCAGCAGCGAGGGGATCCATCAGCCCCAGCATTTT
CDR3 protein: CASSEGIHQPQHF

J gene: TRBJ2-1
D gene: -
V gene: TRBV3-1
clone size: -
CDR3 DNA: TGTGCCAGCAGTCAACGGTCCAGCTCCTACAATGAGCAGTTCTTC
CDR3 protein: CASSQRSSSYNEQFF

J gene: TRBJ2-3
D gene: -
V gene: TRBV20-1
clone size: few
CDR3 DNA: TGCAGTGCTAATCCAGCGGGTTTGATTATCTCAGATACGCAGTATTTT
CDR3 protein: CSANPAGLIISDTQYF

J gene: TRBJ2-3
D gene: -
V gene: TRBV18
clone size: -
CDR3 DNA: TGTGCCAGCTCACCGAGGGTGACGGGAACAGATACGCAGTATTTT
CDR3 protein: CASSPRVTGTDTQYF

J gene: TRBJ2-7
D gene: -
V gene: TRBV20-1
clone size: few
CDR3 DNA: TGCAGTGCTATATCGTCCATAAGGGTCCCCTACGAGCAGTACTTC
CDR3 protein: CSAISSIRVPYEQYF

J gene: TRBJ2-5
D gene: TRBD2
V gene: TRBV10-3
clone size: few
CDR3 DNA: TGTGCCATCAGAGCGGGAGGGCAAGAGACCCAGTACTTC
CDR3 protein: CAIRAGGQETQYF

J gene: TRBJ1-4
D gene: -
V gene: TRBV5-6
clone size: few
CDR3 DNA: TGTGCCAGCAGCCTCGGAGAAAAACTGTTTTTT
CDR3 protein: CASSLGEKLFF

J gene: TRBJ2-1
D gene: TRBD2
V gene: TRBV6-6
clone size: -
CDR3 DNA: TGTGCCAGCAGTATTACTAGCGGGAGGATTGAGCAGTTCTTC
CDR3 protein: CASSITSGRIEQFF

J gene: TRBJ2-3
D gene: -
V gene: TRBV20-1
clone size: -
CDR3 DNA: TGCAGTGCTCCCCGCCGTCTGACGGATACAGATACGCAGTATTTT
CDR3 protein: CSAPRRLTDTDTQYF

J gene: TRBJ2-7
D gene: -
V gene: TRBV3-1
clone size: -
CDR3 DNA: TGTGCCAGCAGCCCCGAGGGGTCTATATACGACGAGCAGTACTTC
CDR3 protein: CASSPEGSIYDEQYF

J gene: TRBJ2-1
D gene: TRBD2
V gene: TRBV12-3/TRBV12-4
clone size: few
CDR3 DNA: TGTGCCAGCAGTTTCCACAGATCTAGCGGGGGATCCTACAATGAGCAGTTCTTC
CDR3 protein: CASSFHRSSGGSYNEQFF

J gene: TRBJ2-5
D gene: TRBD1
V gene: TRBV12-3/TRBV12-4
clone size: few
CDR3 DNA: TGTGCCAGCAGTTCACTATTTACAGGGGGAGAGACCCAGTACTTC
CDR3 protein: CASSSLFTGGETQYF

J gene: TRBJ2-7
D gene: -
V gene: TRBV7-8
clone size: -
CDR3 DNA: TGTGCCAGCAGCTTAGTTCCATTATACGAGCAGTACTTC
CDR3 protein: CASSLVPLYEQYF

J gene: TRBJ1-2
D gene: -
V gene: TRBV28
clone size: few
CDR3 DNA: TGTGCCAGCAGTTTACAAGTGGGGACCTATGGCTACACCTTC
CDR3 protein: CASSLQVGTYGYTF

J gene: TRBJ2-7
D gene: -
V gene: TRBV20-1
clone size: -
CDR3 DNA: TGCAGTGCTAGAGAAAACACCTACGAGCAGTACTTC
CDR3 protein: CSARENTYEQYF

J gene: TRBJ2-2
D gene: -
V gene: TRBV6-5
clone size: -
CDR3 DNA: TGTGCCAGCAGTTACGGCAGGAGAATGAACACCGGGGAGCTGTTTTTT
CDR3 protein: CASSYGRRMNTGELFF

J gene: TRBJ2-3
D gene: -
V gene: TRBV24-1
clone size: -
CDR3 DNA: TGTGCCACCAGTGACCCTGTACCGGGTCTAGGGACAGATACGCAGTATTTT
CDR3 protein: CATSDPVPGLGTDTQYF

J gene: TRBJ2-7
D gene: TRBD1
V gene: TRBV12-3/TRBV12-4
clone size: few
CDR3 DNA: TGTGCCAGCAGTTTTACAGGGGGCTCCTACGAGCAGTACTTC
CDR3 protein: CASSFTGGSYEQYF

J gene: TRBJ2-2
D gene: -
V gene: TRBV7-3
clone size: -
CDR3 DNA: TGTGCCAGCAGCTTAATGATAGCGGCAAACACCGGGGAGCTGTTTTTT
CDR3 protein: CASSLMIAANTGELFF

J gene: TRBJ1-2
D gene: TRBD1
V gene: TRBV7-8
clone size: -
CDR3 DNA: TGTGCCAGCAGCTTTCGGGACAGGGAAATTGGTGGCTACACCTTC
CDR3 protein: CASSFRDREIGGYTF

J gene: TRBJ1-1
D gene: -
V gene: TRBV20-1
clone size: few
CDR3 DNA: TGCAGTGCTAGCGGGGGCAGGAACACTGAAGCTTTCTTT
CDR3 protein: CSASGGRNTEAFF

J gene: TRBJ1-4
D gene: -
V gene: TRBV27
clone size: few
CDR3 DNA: TGTGCCAGCCGCGGACCTGGGGATGAAAAACTGTTTTTT
CDR3 protein: CASRGPGDEKLFF

J gene: TRBJ2-3
D gene: TRBD2
V gene: TRBV7-3
clone size: few
CDR3 DNA: TGTGCCAGCAGCTTAGAGGGGACTAGGTCAGATACGCAGTATTTT
CDR3 protein: CASSLEGTRSDTQYF

J gene: TRBJ1-5
D gene: TRBD1
V gene: TRBV5-1
clone size: few
CDR3 DNA: TGCGCCAGCAGCTTGCAGGGGGCAAGCAATCAGCCCCAGCATTTT
CDR3 protein: CASSLQGASNQPQHF

J gene: TRBJ2-1
D gene: TRBD1
V gene: TRBV15
clone size: many
CDR3 DNA: TGTGCCACCAGCAGAGGCCCAGGGGGTTTTAACAATGAGCAGTTCTTC
CDR3 protein: CATSRGPGGFNNEQFF

J gene: TRBJ2-3
D gene: TRBD2
V gene: TRBV20-1
clone size: -
CDR3 DNA: TGCAGTGCTTCGGGACTAGCGGGGAGCCATACGCAGTATTTT
CDR3 protein: CSASGLAGSHTQYF

J gene: TRBJ2-3
D gene: -
V gene: TRBV20-1
clone size: many
CDR3 DNA: TGCAGTGCTCCACCCTGGACCCGGAGGAGCACAGATACGCAGTATTTT
CDR3 protein: CSAPPWTRRSTDTQYF

J gene: TRBJ2-7
D gene: TRBD2
V gene: TRBV5-6
clone size: -
CDR3 DNA: TGTGCCAGCAGCTTGGTCGGACTAGGAGGGCAGTACTTC
CDR3 protein: CASSLVGLGGQYF

J gene: TRBJ2-5
D gene: -
V gene: TRBV10-3
clone size: few
CDR3 DNA: TGTGCCATCAGTGAAGGTAGTGACCAAGAGACCCAGTACTTC
CDR3 protein: CAISEGSDQETQYF

J gene: TRBJ2-1
D gene: -
V gene: TRBV20-1
clone size: few
CDR3 DNA: TGCAGTGCTCCCTACCCGGGACCGGGGGCGAGTGAGCAGTTCTTC
CDR3 protein: CSAPYPGPGASEQFF

J gene: TRBJ1-2
D gene: -
V gene: TRBV27
clone size: -
CDR3 DNA: TGTGCCAGCAGTTTACGCCCCGGGGACAAGGTTAACTATGGCTACACCTTC
CDR3 protein: CASSLRPGDKVNYGYTF

J gene: TRBJ1-5
D gene: TRBD1
V gene: TRBV7-2
clone size: many
CDR3 DNA: TGTGCCAGCAGCACCCGACAGGGGGGACAGCCCCAGCATTTT
CDR3 protein: CASSTRQGGQPQHF

J gene: TRBJ2-2
D gene: TRBD2
V gene: TRBV10-3
clone size: -
CDR3 DNA: TGTGCCATCAAGCGGACTAGCGGGACAAACACCGGGGAGCTGTTTTTT
CDR3 protein: CAIKRTSGTNTGELFF

J gene: TRBJ2-5
D gene: TRBD2
V gene: TRBV5-1
clone size: few
CDR3 DNA: TGCGCCAGCAGCGTGTCGCCTGCGGGAGGTGGGGAGACCCAGTACTTC
CDR3 protein: CASSVSPAGGGETQYF

J gene: TRBJ2-7
D gene: -
V gene: TRBV19
clone size: few
CDR3 DNA: TGTGCCAGTAGTATGTTAGGAGGACTCGGGTCCTACGAGCAGTACTTC
CDR3 protein: CASSMLGGLGSYEQYF

J gene: TRBJ2-3
D gene: TRBD1
V gene: TRBV20-1
clone size: -
CDR3 DNA: TGCAGTGCTAGGGGACAGGGCAGCACAGATACGCAGTATTTT
CDR3 protein: CSARGQGSTDTQYF

J gene: TRBJ1-1
D gene: -
V gene: TRBV29-1
clone size: -
CDR3 DNA: TGCAGCGTTGATTTTGGGGGGCGGAGATTGAACACTGAAGCTTTCTTT
CDR3 protein: CSVDFGGRRLNTEAFF

J gene: TRBJ2-5
D gene: -
V gene: TRBV18
clone size: few
CDR3 DNA: TGTGCCAGCTCACTTCTGAGTGGAGGGGAGACCCAGTACTTC
CDR3 protein: CASSLLSGGETQYF

J gene: TRBJ2-7
D gene: -
V gene: TRBV7-2
clone size: -
CDR3 DNA: TGTGCCAGCAGCTACCGTTGGGACGGCCCCTACGAGCAGTACTTC
CDR3 protein: CASSYRWDGPYEQYF

J gene: TRBJ2-3
D gene: -
V gene: TRBV29-1
clone size: -
CDR3 DNA: TGCAGCGTTGCAGGGGAAAATACGCAGTATTTT
CDR3 protein: CSVAGENTQYF

J gene: TRBJ2-3
D gene: TRBD1
V gene: TRBV14
clone size: few
CDR3 DNA: TGTGCCAGCAGCCGCCTTGCGGACAGGGCCGGTTCGCAGTATTTT
CDR3 protein: CASSRLADRAGSQYF

J gene: TRBJ2-3
D gene: -
V gene: TRBV20-1
clone size: -
CDR3 DNA: TGCAGTGCTAGACCGTCAGGGGGCACAGATACGCAGTATTTT
CDR3 protein: CSARPSGGTDTQYF

J gene: TRBJ2-7
D gene: -
V gene: TRBV5-1
clone size: -
CDR3 DNA: TGCGCCAGCAGCTGGGACTCGTACCTCTACGAGCAGTACTTC
CDR3 protein: CASSWDSYLYEQYF

J gene: TRBJ2-7
D gene: TRBD1
V gene: TRBV10-3
clone size: -
CDR3 DNA: TGTGCCATCAGTGCGACAGGGTCAATCTACGAGCAGTACTTC
CDR3 protein: CAISATGSIYEQYF

J gene: TRBJ1-6
D gene: -
V gene: TRBV5-1
clone size: many
CDR3 DNA: TGCGCCAGTCGCGAGGGTGTTACCTATAATTCACCCCTCCACTTT
CDR3 protein: CASREGVTYNSPLHF

J gene: TRBJ1-5
D gene: -
V gene: TRBV18
clone size: few
CDR3 DNA: TGTGCCAGCTCACCAGACGGGAATCAGCCCCAGCATTTT
CDR3 protein: CASSPDGNQPQHF

J gene: TRBJ2-7
D gene: -
V gene: TRBV20-1
clone size: -
CDR3 DNA: TGCAGTGCTAACGGGAGAGGAGTCTGCGAGCAGTACTTC
CDR3 protein: CSANGRGVCEQYF

J gene: TRBJ2-5
D gene: -
V gene: TRBV20-1
clone size: -
CDR3 DNA: TGCAGTACTAGAGAAACCCAAGAGACCCAGTACTTC
CDR3 protein: CSTRETQETQYF

J gene: TRBJ2-1
D gene: -
V gene: TRBV20-1
clone size: few
CDR3 DNA: TGCAGTGCTATATCCGCCCGGGAGAACTACAATGAGCAGTTCTTC
CDR3 protein: CSAISARENYNEQFF

J gene: TRBJ2-6
D gene: -
V gene: TRBV20-1
clone size: -
CDR3 DNA: TGCAGTGCTCAACTCTCCGGGTCCCTAGGCGTCCTGACTTTC
CDR3 protein: CSAQLSGSLGVLTF

J gene: TRBJ2-1
D gene: -
V gene: TRBV25-1
clone size: few
CDR3 DNA: TGTGCCAGCAGTGAGATTGGCTACAATGAGCAGTTCTTC
CDR3 protein: CASSEIGYNEQFF

J gene: TRBJ1-1
D gene: -
V gene: TRBV9
clone size: few
CDR3 DNA: TGTGCCAGCAGCGTAGCACAGAAGAACACTGAAGCTTTCTTT
CDR3 protein: CASSVAQKNTEAFF

J gene: TRBJ2-7
D gene: -
V gene: TRBV5-1
clone size: -
CDR3 DNA: TGCGCCAGCAGCTTGATCTCAGTCCGGTCCTACGAGCAGTACTTC
CDR3 protein: CASSLISVRSYEQYF

J gene: TRBJ2-3
D gene: TRBD1
V gene: TRBV7-3
clone size: few
CDR3 DNA: TGTGCCAGCAGCTTAACGGGACAGGGCACAGATACGCAGTATTTT
CDR3 protein: CASSLTGQGTDTQYF

J gene: TRBJ1-5
D gene: -
V gene: TRBV30
clone size: -
CDR3 DNA: TGTGCCTATGGACAGAGCAATCAGCCCCAGCATTTT
CDR3 protein: CAYGQSNQPQHF